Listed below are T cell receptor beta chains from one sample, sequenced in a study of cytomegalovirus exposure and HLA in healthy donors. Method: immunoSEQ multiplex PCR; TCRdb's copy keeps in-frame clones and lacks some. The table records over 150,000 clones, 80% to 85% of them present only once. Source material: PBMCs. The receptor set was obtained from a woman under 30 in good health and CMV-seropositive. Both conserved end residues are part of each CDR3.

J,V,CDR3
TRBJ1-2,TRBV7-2,CASSSFQGANGYTF
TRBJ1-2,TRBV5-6,CASSPSDSNYGYTF
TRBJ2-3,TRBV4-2,CASSPEDTSTDTQYF
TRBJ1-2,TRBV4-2,CASSQTDRDRLDGYTF
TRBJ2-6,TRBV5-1,CASSSWTGISSGANVLTF
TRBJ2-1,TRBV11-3,CASSLQGTEQFF
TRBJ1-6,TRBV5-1,CASSLRQGKSGSNSPLHF
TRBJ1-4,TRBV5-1,CASSLRGSTNEKLFF
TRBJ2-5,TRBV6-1,CASSLGLAGETQYF
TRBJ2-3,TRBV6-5,CASSYPSGGALDTQYF
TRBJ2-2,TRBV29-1,CSVVRGELVTGELFF
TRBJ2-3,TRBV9,CASSVSGSTDTQYF
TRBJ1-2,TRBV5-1,CASSLEQGATGYTF
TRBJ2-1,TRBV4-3,CASSQEAQGGYEQFF
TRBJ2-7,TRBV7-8,CASSLTTMSSYEQYF
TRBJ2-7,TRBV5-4,CASSSDEGEQYF
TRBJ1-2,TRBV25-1,CASRGTGVYGYTF
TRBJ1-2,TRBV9,CASSVGQGNYGYTF
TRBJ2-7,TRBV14,CASSQATGGLYEQYF
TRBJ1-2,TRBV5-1,CASSPDTGVGGYTF
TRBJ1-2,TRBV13,CASSLSGQVEGYTF
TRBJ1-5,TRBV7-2,CASSRTAGGYQPQHF
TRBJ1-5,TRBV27,CASSHTGTGGSQPQHF
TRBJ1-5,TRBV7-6,CASSRGRNQPQHF
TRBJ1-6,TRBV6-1,CASRDQTGNSPLHF
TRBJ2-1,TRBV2,CATSAGGRSYNEQFF
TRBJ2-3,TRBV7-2,CASSLDRGGADTQYF
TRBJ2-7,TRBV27,CASSAGALRYEQYF
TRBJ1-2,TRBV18,CASSPSQTGVNYGYTF
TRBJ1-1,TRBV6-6,CASSRGQMNTEAFF
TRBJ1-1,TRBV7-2,CASGMRGSTEAFF
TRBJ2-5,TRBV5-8,CASRNMDRREETQYF
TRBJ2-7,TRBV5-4,CASSLRGGNEQYF
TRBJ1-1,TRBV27,CASSMGQGITEAFF
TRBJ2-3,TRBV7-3,CASRNSGGAGDTQYF
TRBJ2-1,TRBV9,CASSPSGAAYNEQFF
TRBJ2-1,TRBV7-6,CASSLRRAIAGLYNEQFF
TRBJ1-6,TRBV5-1,CASSVTGQGNSPLHF
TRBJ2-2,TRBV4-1,CASSQETAGELFF
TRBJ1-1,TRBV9,CASSVEEGRVAFF
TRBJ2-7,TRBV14,CASSLGSYEQYF
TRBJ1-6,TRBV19,CASTTTGGNSPLHF
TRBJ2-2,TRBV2,CASSGTSGGATGELFF
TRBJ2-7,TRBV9,CASSPTGQGDYEQYF
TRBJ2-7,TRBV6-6,CASSYKLRDTGYEQYF
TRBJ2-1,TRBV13,CASSSRVAGAGNEQFF
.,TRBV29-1,CSVGIAGGSYEQYF
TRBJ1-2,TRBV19,CASSIGTANYGYTF
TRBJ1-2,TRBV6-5,CASRIRGPNYGYTF
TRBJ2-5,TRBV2,CASSETGTGGETQYF
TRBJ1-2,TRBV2,CASSERRGEGYTF
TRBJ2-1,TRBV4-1,CASSQPVGGSISYNEQFF
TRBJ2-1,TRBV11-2,CASSLDRVGVSSDEQFF
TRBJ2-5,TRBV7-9,CASSPVDAVETQYF
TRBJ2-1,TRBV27,CASSGYWTVYNEQFF
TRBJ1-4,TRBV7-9,CASSQDRPNEKLFF
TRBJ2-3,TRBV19,CASSTSPIGGTQYF
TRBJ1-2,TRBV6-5,CASSYSTGWGYTF
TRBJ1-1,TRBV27,CASSLVGLGNTEAFF
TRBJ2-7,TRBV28,CASSFPTSGDAYEQYF